The 27 T cell receptor beta chains below all came from one sample that was sequenced in a study of cytomegalovirus exposure and HLA in healthy donors. PCR primers comprised 60 Vbeta and 13 Jbeta primers. Profiled with immunoSEQ multiplex PCR; TCRdb holds only in-frame clones, not every one. In total, the table holds under 60,000 clones. Source material: PBMCs. Receptors originate from a woman in her 30s in good health and CMV-seropositive.

CDR3 residues: CASTLFREEETQYF. The CDR3 DNA follows: TGTGCCAGCACCCTCTTTCGGGAGGAAGAGACCCAGTACTTC. The gene calls are TRBV6-4 and TRBJ2-5; TRBD2 matches 7 bases. V dropped 7 bases and J dropped 3; count of bases not matched to a gene: 8. The CDR3 totals 14 residues. Germline CDR1 and CDR2: MRHNA and SNTAGT.

The V call is TRBV18, the J call TRBJ1-5; perhaps TRBD1 as D (6 bases). Deletions cut 3 bases from V and 4 bases from J, with 10 bases between. From germline, CDR1 is KGHSH and CDR2 LQKENI. The CDR3 spans 14 residues. The CDR3 region is CASSPLGANQPQHF. CDR3 coding DNA: TGTGCCAGCTCACCTTTGGGGGCGAATCAGCCCCAGCATTTT.

This chain uses TRBV6-1 with TRBJ2-7, with 9 bases matching TRBD1. V lost 3 bases and J lost 3; bases outside the gene matches: 6. The CDR3 extends over 15 amino acids. The germline V gene has CDR1 MNHNS and CDR2 SASEGT. CDR3 amino acids: CASSDHDRGDYEQYF. The DNA for the CDR3 is TGTGCCAGCAGTGATCATGACAGGGGGGACTACGAGCAGTACTTC.

This sequence joins TRBV18 and TRBJ1-2, with 9 bases that match TRBD1. Germline V gives CDR1 KGHSH, CDR2 LQKENI. The CDR3 length is 15 residues. The V gene end was trimmed by 3 bases and the J gene end by 4 bases; junction bases not matched to a gene: 6. The CDR3 loop is CASSPTGGRGYGYTF. The CDR3 DNA reads as TGTGCCAGCTCACCGACAGGGGGTAGAGGCTATGGCTACACCTTC.

J is TRBJ2-5 and V is TRBV19, with D tentatively TRBD1 (6 bases). Germline V gene lookup returns CDR1 LNHDA and CDR2 SQIVND (reference sequence). This CDR3 comprises 14 residues. V was pared by 5 bases and J by 0 bases, with 10 bases between. CDR3 residues: CASSLWDNQETQYF. CDR3 bases: TGTGCCAGTAGTCTGTGGGACAACCAAGAGACCCAGTACTTC.

The V and J genes are TRBV19 and TRBJ2-1; weak D call: TRBD1 (6 bases). The length of the CDR3 is 16 residues. Germline CDR1 LNHDA, CDR2 SQIVND (reference sequence). V shed 3 bases and J shed 5 bases, with 17 bases lying between them. CDR3 nucleotide sequence: TGTGCCAGTAGTATTGGGGGCCAGCGTGTAAACAATGAGCAGTTCTTC. It codes for CASSIGGQRVNNEQFF.

Details on this clone: A read error may account for a junction end that differs from germline. The chain employs TRBV9 and TRBJ1-4; TRBD1 might be the D (6 bases). The CDR3 extends over 15 amino acids. The germline V gene encodes CDR1 SGDLS and CDR2 YYNGEE. CDR3 DNA: TGTGCCAGCAGCGTAGGCGACAGGCCTAAAGAAAAACTGTTTTTT. As protein: CASSVGDRPKEKLFF.

The rearrangement links TRBV5-1 to TRBJ2-5; TRBD2 matches 14 bases. The CDR3 is made up of 16 amino acids. V lost 3 bases, J lost 2 bases, and 3 bases stayed unmatched. Germline V gene lookup returns CDR1 SGHRS and CDR2 YFSETQ. CDR3 DNA: TGCGCCAGCAGCTGGGGGACTAGCGGGGGTCAAGAGACCCAGTACTTC. Encoded protein: CASSWGTSGGQETQYF.

Details on this clone: The junction shows a germline mismatch at one end, possibly a read error. The genes are TRBV6-1 and TRBJ1-6, with 10 bases fitting TRBD1. CDR3 length: 15 amino acids. Germline CDR1 reads MNHNS; CDR2 reads SASEGT. CDR3 amino acids: CASSLSRDRGSTLHF. The CDR3 DNA follows: TGTGCCAGCAGTCTCTCCCGGGACAGGGGTTCAACCCTCCACTTT.

The chain recombines TRBV7-9 with TRBJ2-1, with 9 bases identical to TRBD2. The CDR3 covers 19 residues. The germline V gene has CDR1 SEHNR and CDR2 FQNEAQ (reference sequence). V shed 5 bases, J shed 0 bases, and the junction held 14 bases outside the gene matches. CDR3 DNA: TGTGCCAGCAGCCTCGGTAGCGGGGGCTACTTAAGCTCCTACAATGAGCAGTTCTTC. As protein: CASSLGSGGYLSSYNEQFF. The full variable domain, completed using reference TRBV7-9 and TRBJ2-1, is DTGVSQNPRHKITKRGQNVTFRCDPISEHNRLYWYRQTLGQGPEFLTYFQNEAQLEKSRLLSDRFSAERPKGSFSTLEIQRTEQGDSAMYLCASSLGSGGYLSSYNEQFFGPGTRLTVL.

Here the CDR3 reads CASSEFSYEQYF. CDR3 bases: TGTGCCAGCAGTGAATTTAGCTACGAGCAGTACTTC. J is TRBJ2-7 and V is TRBV25-1, with D unresolved. The germline V gene encodes CDR1 MGHDK and CDR2 SYGVNS. V was pared by 1 base and J by 3 bases, with 4 bases between. This CDR3 is built from 12 residues.

The chain carries TRBV6-5 and TRBJ2-7, with TRBD1 identical over 9 bases. CDR3 size: 14 residues. CDR1 and CDR2 from the germline V gene are MNHEY and SVGAGI. The V and J ends lost 6 bases and 7 bases, in that order; junction bases with no gene match: 10. CDR3 DNA: TGTGCCAGCAGGATACCGGGACAGGGCGAAGAGCAGTACTTC. Encoded protein: CASRIPGQGEEQYF.

The V gene is TRBV5-1, the J gene TRBJ2-7; 10 bases line up with TRBD2. Losses at the gene ends were 0 bases for V and 5 bases for J; bases not matched to a gene: 5. The CDR3 sequence is 15 residues long. From germline, CDR1 is SGHRS and CDR2 YFSETQ. CDR3: CASSLDPSGGDEQYF. In nucleotides, the CDR3 is TGCGCCAGCAGCTTGGACCCCAGCGGGGGGGACGAGCAGTACTTC. Full variable domain (missing parts from reference TRBV5-1 and TRBJ2-7): KAGVTQTPRYLIKTRGQQVTLSCSPISGHRSVSWYQQTPGQGLQFLFEYFSETQRNKGNFPGRFSGRQFSNSRSEMNVSTLELGDSALYLCASSLDPSGGDEQYFGPGTRLTVT.

This chain connects TRBV11-3 to TRBJ2-7; 9 bases are shared with TRBD1. Looked up from germline, CDR1 is SGHNT and CDR2 is YENEEA. The CDR3 is made up of 14 amino acids. The V gene end was trimmed by 5 bases and the J gene end by 5 bases; junction bases not matched to a gene: 7. The CDR3 loop is CASSLRDREHEQYF. The CDR3 nucleotides are TGTGCCAGCAGCCTCCGGGACAGGGAACACGAGCAGTACTTC.

The chain joins TRBV30 to TRBJ2-5; 7 bases map to TRBD2. V lost 2 bases to trimming and J lost 2 bases; unmatched junction nucleotides: 8. The CDR3 runs to 15 residues. Germline loops: CDR1 GTSNPN, CDR2 SVGIG (reference sequence). CDR3 DNA: TGTGCCTGGAGTTCCCTCGGGGGAGGGCAAGAGACCCAGTACTTC. Translating gives CAWSSLGGGQETQYF.

The chain couples TRBV5-4 to TRBJ1-1; 8 bases are shared with TRBD1. V dropped 5 bases and J dropped 5; count of bases not matched to a gene: 5. Per the germline V gene, CDR1 is SGHNT and CDR2 is YYREEE (reference sequence). The CDR3 loop spans 13 amino acids. The CDR3 sequence: CASSSGGRTEAFF. The CDR3 nucleotides read TGTGCCAGCAGTTCAGGGGGCAGGACTGAAGCTTTCTTT.

Note on this clone: Germline is not matched at one junction end, which may reflect a read error. The CDR3 DNA follows: TGTGCTAGCAGCACCGACAGGGGCCATGAGCAGTTCTTC. It yields the protein CASSTDRGHEQFF. This chain connects TRBV7-7 to TRBJ2-1, with 8 bases matching TRBD1. This CDR3 contains 13 residues. CDR1 and CDR2 (germline): SSHAT, FNYEAQ (reference sequence).

This chain uses TRBV7-2 with TRBJ1-5; TRBD1 matches at 8 bases. The CDR3 contains 14 residues. CDR1 SGHTA and CDR2 FQGNSA come from the germline V gene. V lost 5 bases to trimming and J lost 4 bases; unmatched junction nucleotides: 4. This CDR3 is CASSQGAMNQPQHF. The CDR3 nucleotides are TGTGCCAGCAGCCAGGGGGCCATGAATCAGCCCCAGCATTTT.

The chain uses TRBV25-1 and TRBJ2-7; D remains ambiguous. The germline gives CDR1 MGHDK, CDR2 SYGVNS. The V end was cut by 8 bases, the J end by 2 bases, with 7 bases between. This CDR3 comprises 11 residues. Written as DNA, the CDR3 is TGTGCCAGCTTTGGGCCCTACGAGCAGTACTTC. This translates into CASFGPYEQYF.

This chain connects TRBV5-1 to TRBJ2-5, with TRBD1 as a possible D gene (6 bases). CDR3 length: 14 amino acids. V gave up 6 bases and J gave up 4 bases, with 16 bases separating them. CDR1 is SGHRS, CDR2 YFSETQ, per germline. CDR3 sequence reads: CASTSRGLAETQYF. In nucleotides, the CDR3 is TGCGCCAGCACGAGCAGGGGTCTGGCAGAGACCCAGTACTTC.

The rearrangement uses TRBV6-6 and TRBJ1-1, with D uncertain. Trimming removed 2 bases at V and 1 base at J, with 8 bases between. This CDR3 region has 14 residues. The V gene's germline CDR1 is MNHNY and CDR2 SVGAGI (reference sequence). The CDR3 spells CASSYTTQNTEAFF. The CDR3 DNA is TGTGCCAGCAGTTACACGACACAGAACACTGAAGCTTTCTTT.

The chain employs TRBV6-5 and TRBJ2-5; TRBD2 might be the D (6 bases). CDR1 is MNHEY and CDR2 is SVGAGI in the germline V gene. This CDR3 spans 15 amino acids. The ends were cut back, 5 bases at V and 2 bases at J, with 15 bases in the middle. The CDR3 DNA follows: TGTGCCAGCAGTAATGGACCGGGAGTGCAAGAGACCCAGTACTTC. This codes for CASSNGPGVQETQYF.

This sequence joins TRBV6-1 and TRBJ2-7; unclear D gene. V lost 4 bases, J lost 4 bases, and 5 bases lay in between. Germline CDR1 and CDR2: MNHNS and SASEGT. The CDR3 contains 11 residues. The CDR3 bases are TGTGCCAGCAGTGTCCAGTACGAGCAGTACTTC. Amino acid sequence: CASSVQYEQYF.

The chain combines TRBV11-1 with TRBJ2-1; 9 nucleotides match TRBD2. In germline, CDR1 is SGHAT, CDR2 FQDESV (reference sequence). There are 14 residues in the CDR3. Losses at the gene ends were 5 bases for V and 7 bases for J; bases not matched to a gene: 6. In nucleotides, the CDR3 is TGTGCCAGCAGCCGCCGGACTAGCGAAAATGAGCAGTTCTTC. The encoded protein is CASSRRTSENEQFF.

This sequence joins TRBV7-9 and TRBJ2-1, with TRBD2 matching over 12 bases. The CDR3 is 16 amino acids. The germline V gene encodes CDR1 SEHNR and CDR2 FQNEAQ (reference sequence). V trimming: 5 bases; J trimming: 7 bases; junction bases outside the gene matches: 9. Here the CDR3 DNA reads TGTGCCAGCAGCCCACCTAGACTAGCGGGAGTAAATGAGCAGTTCTTC. It translates to CASSPPRLAGVNEQFF.

The chain combines TRBV5-6 with TRBJ2-7; 9 nucleotides line up with TRBD1. Germline assignment: CDR1 SGHDT and CDR2 YYEEEE. The CDR3 loop spans 13 amino acids. V trimming: 4 bases; J trimming: 6 bases; junction bases outside the gene matches: 5. This CDR3 reads CASSNDRGSEQYF. CDR3 nucleotides: TGTGCCAGCAGCAATGACAGGGGGAGCGAGCAGTACTTC.

The gene calls are TRBV6-1 and TRBJ1-5; TRBD1 is a possible D gene (5 bases). This CDR3 contains 15 residues. V dropped 2 bases and J dropped 4 bases, with 12 bases sitting between them. Germline V lookup: CDR1 MNHNS, CDR2 SASEGT. CDR3 residues: CASSERGGDNQPQHF. CDR3 DNA: TGTGCCAGCAGTGAACGGGGGGGGGATAATCAGCCCCAGCATTTT.